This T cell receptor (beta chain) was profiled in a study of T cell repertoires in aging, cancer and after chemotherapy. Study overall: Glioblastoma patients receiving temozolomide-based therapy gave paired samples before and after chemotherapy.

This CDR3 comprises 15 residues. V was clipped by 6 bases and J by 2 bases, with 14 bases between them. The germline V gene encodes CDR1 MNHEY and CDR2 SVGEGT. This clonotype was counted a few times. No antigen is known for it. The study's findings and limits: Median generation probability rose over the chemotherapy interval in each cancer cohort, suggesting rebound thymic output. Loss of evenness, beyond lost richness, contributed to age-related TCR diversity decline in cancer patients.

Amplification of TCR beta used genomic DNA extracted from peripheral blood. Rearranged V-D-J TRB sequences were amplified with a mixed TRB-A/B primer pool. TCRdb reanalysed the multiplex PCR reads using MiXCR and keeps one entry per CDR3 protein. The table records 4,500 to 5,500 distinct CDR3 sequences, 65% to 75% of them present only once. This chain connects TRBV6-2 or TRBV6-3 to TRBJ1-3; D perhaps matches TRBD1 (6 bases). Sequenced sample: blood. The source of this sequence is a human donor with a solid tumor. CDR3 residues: CASRLHGTPGNTIYF. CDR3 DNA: TGTGCCAGCAGACTTCACGGGACACCTGGAAACACCATATATTTT.